This T cell receptor beta chain was sequenced during a study of blood T cell repertoires in COVID-19. Trimming shortened V by 11 bases and J by 6 bases, and 17 bases separated the two germline ends. The germline V gene encodes CDR1 MNHEY and CDR2 SVGAGI. This CDR3 is built from 12 residues. Assay used: immunoSEQ multiplex PCR; TCRdb lists only in-frame clones, some missing. The sample shows around 68,000 clones, roughly 84% of them seen only once. Input material: peripheral blood. This receptor was identified in a woman aged 50 to 60 with acute or convalescent COVID-19. The chain combines TRBV6-5 with TRBJ2-7, with D uncertain. CDR3 amino acids: CASSVETGEQYF. In DNA form, the CDR3 reads TGTGCCTCCTCGGTGGAGACGGGCGAGCAGTACTTC.